This T cell receptor beta chain was profiled in a study of Ad26.COV2.S vaccination and SARS-CoV-2 variants. Study in general: COV1001, an Ad26.COV2.S trial, supplied this vaccine-arm donor.

The sample's treatment: some 19 received Ad26.COV2.S at low or high dose, single or two shots; 5 received placebo; per-sample allocation not given. Specimens were obtained on day 63 following the first vaccine or placebo injection. An adult of 18-55 years in Boston served as donor. Assay: immunoSEQ multiplex PCR; the TCRdb copy retains only in-frame clones and omits some. The sample contains about 280,000 clones, around 87% of which appear only once. Sequencing was performed on peripheral blood, taken in a trial of Ad26.COV2.S vaccine versus placebo. This TCR derives from a person between 18 and 65 years old who received the Ad26.COV2.S COVID-19 vaccine or a placebo.

This CDR3 is CASSPQDRGDTQYF. The CDR3 nucleotides read TGTGCCAGCAGCCCTCAGGACAGAGGAGATACGCAGTATTTT. This chain connects TRBV11-2 to TRBJ2-3; maybe TRBD1 (6 bases). The CDR3 is made up of 14 amino acids. Germline CDR1 is SGHAT and CDR2 is FQNNGV. Trimming removed 5 bases at V and 5 bases at J, with 14 bases between.